These T cell receptor beta chains were read from a single sample in a study of blood T cell repertoires in COVID-19. Profiled with immunoSEQ multiplex PCR; TCRdb holds only in-frame clones, not every one. The sample has about 320,000 clones; about four fifths are singletons. The specimen was peripheral blood. These receptors were taken from a woman in her fifties or sixties with acute or convalescent COVID-19. Both conserved end residues are part of each CDR3. The D gene is left open where the match is weak. Rows give clone size only sometimes, using once, few, many, or a class for an expanded clone.

clone_size,v_call,j_call,d_call,cdr3_nt,cdr3_aa
NA,TRBV9,TRBJ2-7,NA,TGTGCCAGCAGCGTAGGCTTATTACCGGGACTGCTTACTTACGAGCAGTACTTC,CASSVGLLPGLLTYEQYF
NA,TRBV27,TRBJ1-2,TRBD1,TGTGCCAGCAGTCCGGCCAGGGGGCGAGTTCTCCATGGCTACACCTTC,CASSPARGRVLHGYTF
NA,TRBV3-1/TRBV3-2,TRBJ1-1,NA,TGTGCCAGCAGCCAGGGCGTGGGAGGGGGAAATACTGAAGCTTTCTTT,CASSQGVGGGNTEAFF
NA,TRBV6-5,TRBJ2-5,NA,TGTGCCAGCTCCTTGCCCGGTCAAGAGACCCAGTACTTC,CASSLPGQETQYF
NA,TRBV5-4,TRBJ2-3,NA,TGTGCCAGCAGCTTGGGTTCGGGGAGCCGCACAGATACGCAGTATTTT,CASSLGSGSRTDTQYF
NA,TRBV9,TRBJ2-1,TRBD2,TGTGCCAGCAGCGTATGGGGGAGGGATGACAATGAGCAGTTCTTC,CASSVWGRDDNEQFF
NA,TRBV6-4,TRBJ2-2,NA,TGTGCCAGTCTAGCTAGCACCGGGGAGCTGTTTTTT,CASLASTGELFF
NA,TRBV30,TRBJ2-7,NA,TGTGCCGGAGAGTCTTACGAGCAGTACTTC,CAGESYEQYF
NA,TRBV28,TRBJ1-2,NA,TGTGCCAGCAGTTTAAGGGACTTCGGGAGGGGCTACACCTTC,CASSLRDFGRGYTF
NA,TRBV7-2,TRBJ1-1,NA,TGTGCCAGCAGCTCCCTTTCAACTGGCACTGAAGCTTTCTTT,CASSSLSTGTEAFF
many,TRBV5-5,TRBJ2-7,TRBD2,TGTGCCAGCAGCTTCCGGGGGGGCTTCTCCTACGAGCAGTACTTC,CASSFRGGFSYEQYF
NA,TRBV5-1,TRBJ1-3,TRBD1,TGCGCCAGCAGCTTAACAGGGGCCCTAAGCTCTGGAAACACCATATATTTT,CASSLTGALSSGNTIYF
NA,TRBV27,TRBJ1-1,NA,TGTGCCAGCAGTCTAGGGGGGGGCTGGAAAGCTTTCTTT,CASSLGGGWKAFF
NA,TRBV19,TRBJ1-1,NA,TGTGCCAGTAGTTTACATCAGGGGAACACTGAAGCTTTCTTT,CASSLHQGNTEAFF
NA,TRBV12-3/TRBV12-4,TRBJ1-5,TRBD1,TGTGCCAGCAGTTCTGACAGGGGACAGCCCCAGCATTTT,CASSSDRGQPQHF
NA,TRBV9,TRBJ1-2,NA,TGTGCCAGCAGCGAGCGTCTGGGGGCGGTAGGTGGCTACACCTTC,CASSERLGAVGGYTF
NA,TRBV27,TRBJ2-2,NA,TGTGCCAGCAGTTATCGGGGCGGGGCCACCGGGGAGCTGTTTTTT,CASSYRGGATGELFF
NA,TRBV19,TRBJ1-2,TRBD1,TGTGCCAGTAGTATCACAGGGGATGGCTACACCTTC,CASSITGDGYTF
NA,TRBV19,TRBJ2-2,NA,TGTGCCAGTAGTATAGGGGGAAAAGGGGGCACCGGGGAGCTGTTTTTT,CASSIGGKGGTGELFF
NA,TRBV19,TRBJ1-1,NA,TGTGCCAGTAGCCCTAACTCCCGGGACACTGAAGCTTTCTTT,CASSPNSRDTEAFF
NA,TRBV27,TRBJ1-5,NA,TGTGCCAGCAGTCCCCCAAGAGCTAGCAATCAGCCCCAGCATTTT,CASSPPRASNQPQHF
NA,TRBV25-1,TRBJ2-1,TRBD2,TGTGCCAGCAGTGGGGCGGGAGGGCCCAGTGAGCAGTTCTTC,CASSGAGGPSEQFF
NA,TRBV7-8,TRBJ2-5,TRBD2,TGTGCCAGCAGCTTAATGGTTAGCGGGGCACAAGAGACCCAGTACTTC,CASSLMVSGAQETQYF
NA,TRBV10-3,TRBJ1-1,NA,TGTGCCACCTCCAGCCCACAAACAGGGTTAATGAACACTGAAGCTTTCTTT,CATSSPQTGLMNTEAFF
NA,TRBV5-4,TRBJ1-3,TRBD1,TGTGCCAGCAGCTTACCAGGGGGCGCAGGAAACACCATATATTTT,CASSLPGGAGNTIYF
NA,TRBV9,TRBJ1-2,NA,TGTGCCAGCAGCACCCAAACTACGGGCTACACCTTC,CASSTQTTGYTF
NA,TRBV10-2,TRBJ2-1,TRBD2,TGCGCCAGCAGGGCTAGCGGGGGCCACTTTGATGAGCAGTTCTTC,CASRASGGHFDEQFF
few,TRBV12-5,TRBJ2-5,NA,TGTGCTAGTGGTCCCGGGACAACCCAAGAGACCCAGTACTTC,CASGPGTTQETQYF